The 18 T cell receptor beta chains reported below all come from one sample, sequenced in a study of identical twins. TCRdb reprocessed the 5' RACE reads with MiXCR, giving one entry per CDR3 protein. The sample consists of 450,000 or so distinct CDR3 sequences, around 20% of them appearing once. Sequencing was performed on naive T cells sorted from blood. These receptors all come from a man aged 45-65 years in good health.

There are many counts of this clonotype. The J gene is TRBJ2-3, the V gene TRBV20-1, with D possibly matching TRBD1 (6 bases). This CDR3 is 14 amino acids long. V dropped 1 base and J dropped 4 bases, with 12 bases sitting between them. From germline, CDR1 is DFQATT and CDR2 SNEGSKA (reference sequence). As DNA, the CDR3 is TGCAGTGCTAGAGTCAGGGGTACCCCAGATACGCAGTATTTT. This translates into CSARVRGTPDTQYF.

This clonotype was seen many times. The genes are TRBV5-5 and TRBJ1-2; 8 nucleotides agree with TRBD1. The CDR3 extends over 15 amino acids. V dropped 4 bases and J dropped 3; count of bases not matched to a gene: 8. Germline V gene data show CDR1 as SGHKS and CDR2 as YYEKEE (reference sequence). CDR3 sequence: CASSEGQARDYGYTF. The CDR3 coding sequence is TGTGCCAGCAGCGAGGGACAGGCGCGTGACTATGGCTACACCTTC.

Many counts were recorded for this clonotype. J is TRBJ2-3 and V is TRBV24-1; 9 nucleotides agree with TRBD1. The CDR3 is 19 residues long. Germline V lookup: CDR1 KGHDR, CDR2 SFDVKD. V shed 4 bases, J shed 1 base, and the junction held 14 bases outside the gene matches. CDR3 amino acids: CATSESGTGKVRRTDTQYF. Written as DNA, the CDR3 is TGTGCCACCAGTGAGTCCGGGACAGGGAAAGTGAGGCGCACAGATACGCAGTATTTT.

This sequence joins TRBV20-1 and TRBJ1-5; D perhaps matches TRBD1 (6 bases). The germline V and J ends were trimmed by 5 bases and 6 bases, with 20 bases remaining between them. CDR3 length: 15 amino acids. Germline CDR1 reads DFQATT; CDR2 reads SNEGSKA (reference sequence). CDR3 nucleotide sequence: TGCAGTGCTCTATCCCAAACAGGGACCAGTCAGCCCCAGCATTTT. Its translation: CSALSQTGTSQPQHF.

This clonotype was seen many times. V gene TRBV5-5 combines with J gene TRBJ2-5; 7 bases align to TRBD1. The CDR3 has 15 residues. J gave up 5 bases and V 2 bases, and 9 bases lay outside the gene matches. CDR1 is SGHKS, CDR2 YYEKEE, per germline (reference sequence). CDR3 nucleotides: TGTGCCAGCAGCTTCAGTCCCGGGACAGTGGAGACCCAGTACTTC. It translates to CASSFSPGTVETQYF.

The rearrangement uses TRBV10-3 and TRBJ1-6, with a weak D call TRBD1 (5 bases). CDR1 is ENHRY, CDR2 SYGVKD, per germline. The CDR3 has 14 amino acids. V lost 10 bases to trimming and J lost 2 bases, with 12 bases between them. CDR3 sequence: CATRDGPYNSPLHF. CDR3 in DNA: TGTGCCACCCGGGACGGCCCCTATAATTCACCCCTCCACTTT.

This rearrangement joins TRBV7-8 to TRBJ2-3, with 8 bases fitting TRBD2. The CDR3 runs 20 residues. V was clipped by 5 bases and J by 4 bases; unmatched bases: 23. Germline assignment: CDR1 SGHVS and CDR2 FQNEAQ. CDR3 in amino acids: CASSTRAGAGALGGADTQYF. DNA for the CDR3: TGTGCCAGCAGCACCCGAGCGGGAGCGGGAGCCCTAGGCGGCGCAGATACGCAGTATTTT.

This clonotype has a single count. The V call is TRBV20-1, the J call TRBJ2-1, with D maybe TRBD2 (5 bases). The germline V gene has CDR1 DFQATT and CDR2 SNEGSKA (reference sequence). V gave up 2 bases and J gave up 7 bases, with 12 bases separating them. The CDR3 has 13 residues. The CDR3 loop reads CSARPLLANEQFF. The DNA of the CDR3 is TGCAGTGCTAGACCCCTTCTAGCAAATGAGCAGTTCTTC.

This clonotype was recorded at least ten times. The V and J genes are TRBV30 and TRBJ2-7; the match to TRBD1 covers 9 bases. Germline V gene sequence: CDR1 GTSNPN, CDR2 SVGIG (reference sequence). With 5 bases clipped from V and 2 bases from J, the junction kept 10 bases outside the gene matches. The CDR3 has 15 residues. The CDR3 DNA follows: TGTGCCTGGTCCGGGACAGGGAAGGACCCCTACGAGCAGTACTTC. This translates into CAWSGTGKDPYEQYF. Drawing the rest from reference TRBV30 and TRBJ2-7, the complete variable domain is SQTIHQWPATLVQPVGSPLSLECTVEGTSNPNLYWYRQAAGRGLQLLFYSVGIGQISSEVPQNLSASRPQDRQFILSSKKLLLSDSGFYLCAWSGTGKDPYEQYFGPGTRLTVT.

This clonotype was picked up many times. The CDR3 sequence: CASSYGGLGQPQHF. In DNA, the CDR3 is TGTGCCAGTAGTTATGGGGGGCTGGGTCAGCCCCAGCATTTT. The chain uses TRBV19 and TRBJ1-5; D perhaps matches TRBD1 (6 bases). This CDR3 has 14 residues. The V gene lost 5 bases and the J gene lost 6 bases, with 14 bases spanning the gap. Per germline, CDR1 LNHDA and CDR2 SQIVND (reference sequence).

This clonotype was found a few times. The DNA for the CDR3 is TGCGCCAGCAGCTTGGCATCCGGGCCCGGTGGTTACAATGAGCAGTTCTTC. Translation: CASSLASGPGGYNEQFF. The chain combines TRBV5-1 with TRBJ2-1; D is unresolved. The germline V gene encodes CDR1 SGHRS and CDR2 YFSETQ. V was clipped by 0 bases and J by 4 bases, with 17 bases between them. The CDR3 runs to 17 residues.

This clonotype was counted at least ten times. The junction and the germline gene differ at one end; a read error may be behind it. The gene calls are TRBV10-3 and TRBJ2-7; 8 bases are shared with TRBD1. Germline assignment: CDR1 ENHRY and CDR2 SYGVKD. The CDR3 is 12 amino acids. The CDR3 nucleotides are TGTGCCAACCCGAAGACAGGGGTCTCTAAGTGCTTC. It translates to CANPKTGVSKCF.

This clonotype has at least ten counts. The chain is built from TRBV3-1 and TRBJ1-2; D possibly corresponds to TRBD1 (5 bases). The V and J ends lost 1 base and 3 bases respectively, with 6 bases between them. The CDR3 is made up of 13 amino acids. Germline assignment: CDR1 LGHDT and CDR2 YNNKEL (reference sequence). CDR3 residues: CASSQAGHYGYTF. The CDR3 coding sequence is TGTGCCAGCAGCCAAGCGGGACACTATGGCTACACCTTC.

CDR3 coding DNA: TGTGCCAGCAGTTTAAGATCCGGCAGGGCTTTCCATAATTCACCCCTCCACTTT. This gives the protein CASSLRSGRAFHNSPLHF. The gene calls are TRBV28 and TRBJ1-6, with D possibly being TRBD1 (5 bases). The length of the CDR3 is 18 residues. The V end lost 2 bases, the J end lost 5 bases, and 19 bases lay between the germline ends. Germline values: CDR1 MDHEN, CDR2 SYDVKM.

This clonotype was counted between two and nine times. The chain joins TRBV24-1 to TRBJ2-1; D perhaps matches TRBD2 (6 bases). CDR3 length: 16 amino acids. In germline, CDR1 is KGHDR, CDR2 SFDVKD. Trimming cost V 4 bases and J 0 bases, with 12 bases left between them. The CDR3 region is CATSDRGVGSYNEQFF. The CDR3 nucleotides are TGTGCCACCAGTGACCGCGGGGTAGGCTCCTACAATGAGCAGTTCTTC.

The chain has TRBV5-1 and TRBJ1-1, with 8 bases matching TRBD1. Germline-derived CDR1 and CDR2 are SGHRS and YFSETQ. The junction had 4 bases not matched to a gene; V was cut back by 3 bases and J by 0 bases. CDR3 length: 15 amino acids. Written as DNA, the CDR3 is TGCGCCAGCAGCTCCGGGACAGGAATGAACACTGAAGCTTTCTTT. The encoded protein is CASSSGTGMNTEAFF.

This clonotype came up many times. The genes are TRBV25-1 and TRBJ2-2; D call uncertain. Germline assignment: CDR1 MGHDK and CDR2 SYGVNS. V was pared by 5 bases and J by 6 bases, with 7 bases between. The CDR3 is 12 amino acids. CDR3 sequence reads: CASSNVPGELFF. The CDR3 DNA is TGTGCCAGCAGTAATGTCCCCGGGGAGCTGTTTTTT.

The rearrangement joins TRBV20-1 to TRBJ2-5; TRBD2 aligns across 15 bases. The CDR3 extends over 17 amino acids. Germline V CDR1 and CDR2: DFQATT, SNEGSKA (reference sequence). V lost 2 bases, J lost 4 bases, and 8 bases stayed unmatched. The CDR3 nucleotides read TGCAGTGCTAGACCCCAGGGACTAGCGGGAGGTGGAGAGACCCAGTACTTC. This translates into CSARPQGLAGGGETQYF.